This T cell receptor beta chain was sequenced in a study of blood T cell repertoires in COVID-19. At the level of the study: Samples of COVID-19 (acute and convalescent) were obtained from the United States, Italy and Spain. Sources were T cells, B-cell-depleted T cells, or PBMCs; the material itself was cDNA or gDNA.

In the authors' methods: Using reference gene primer amplification, nucleated cell counts were estimated. Generated by immunoSEQ multiplex PCR, the TCRdb table keeps only in-frame clones and is missing some. V, J and clone size were drawn from that table, and D and trimming were deduced from the DNA. Altogether 120,000 or so clones are present, 70% to 90% being singletons, with the ten largest covering roughly 1.4%. The length of the CDR3 is 14 residues. Germline CDR1 reads SGHDT; CDR2 reads YYEEEE. Trimming took off 1 base at V and 2 bases at J, with 10 bases between the two ends. The sequence was collected from a human donor in a cohort sampled during active COVID-19. The sample was peripheral blood. V gene TRBV5-6 combines with J gene TRBJ2-7, with D unresolved. CDR3 bases: TGTGCCAGCAGCTTGCAATGGCGGACCTACGAGCAGTACTTC. Encoded protein: CASSLQWRTYEQYF. The entire variable domain, with the rest obtained from reference TRBV5-6 and TRBJ2-7, is as follows: DAGVTQSPTHLIKTRGQQVTLRCSPKSGHDTVSWYQQALGQGPQFIFQYYEEEERQRGNFPDRFSGHQFPNYSSELNVNALLLGDSALYLCASSLQWRTYEQYFGPGTRLTVT.